These T cell receptor beta chains were read from a single sample in a study of monozygotic twins with inflammatory bowel disease. TCRdb derives one entry per CDR3 protein from the 5' RACE reads, leaving out DNA. This repertoire includes a few hundred thousand distinct CDR3 sequences. Input material: blood. These receptors were taken from a human donor with ulcerative colitis or Crohn's disease, or a healthy co-twin of an affected twin (not recorded which). CDR3s include the opening cysteine and the closing phenylalanine or tryptophan. Clone size is shown for a subset of rows, as once, few, many or a class of expanded clone.

TRBJ1-5	NA	TRBV6-2/TRBV6-3	CATKEFWGQGQPQHF
TRBJ2-7	NA	TRBV27	CASSLSSRHWVPEQYF
TRBJ1-1	NA	TRBV6-5	CASIMNTEAFF
TRBJ2-1	NA	TRBV11-1	CASSINIAGVYNEQFF
TRBJ2-2	NA	TRBV7-9	CASSLRQGEAGELFF
TRBJ2-2	NA	TRBV29-1	CSVDLTGELFF
TRBJ2-7	NA	TRBV5-5	CASSLVGGAEQYF
TRBJ2-1	NA	TRBV5-1	CASNPSGGNEQFF
TRBJ2-7	NA	TRBV7-8	CASSTTGTASYEQYF
TRBJ1-6	NA	TRBV9	CASSVQGNNSPLHF
TRBJ2-1	NA	TRBV20-1	CSASPPAHDYNEQFF
TRBJ2-3	NA	TRBV5-1	CASTPERGVADTQYF
TRBJ1-1	NA	TRBV2	CASSGGRGEAFF
TRBJ2-5	NA	TRBV18	CASTTTDQETQYF
TRBJ2-6	NA	TRBV4-2	CASSLNSQSGANVLTF
TRBJ2-5	NA	TRBV12-3/TRBV12-4	CAISFTQEETQYF
TRBJ2-7	NA	TRBV7-3	CASSLGYGSSYEQYF
TRBJ2-7	NA	TRBV9	CASSVEPGRYEQYF
TRBJ2-2	NA	TRBV11-3	CASSMRLARTGELFF
TRBJ2-3	medium-sized	TRBV28	CASSPLQGTTSTDTQYF
TRBJ2-7	NA	TRBV28	CASSRRRGDSSEQYF
TRBJ1-1	NA	TRBV6-5	CASSYGPQGTEAFF
TRBJ2-1	NA	TRBV6-2/TRBV6-3	CASSYLAEQFF
TRBJ1-1	NA	TRBV7-9	CASSPQGEAFF
TRBJ2-1	NA	TRBV7-8	CASSLAQGGRINEQFF
TRBJ1-1	NA	TRBV18	CASSPRDSGTSEAFF
TRBJ2-7	NA	TRBV29-1	CSVEGANNYEQYF
TRBJ2-7	NA	TRBV11-2	CASSLGTGIHEQYF
TRBJ2-7	NA	TRBV6-1	CASRTRRGGHYEQYF
TRBJ1-6	NA	TRBV12-3/TRBV12-4	CASSPPRIGSYNSPLHF
TRBJ2-2	NA	TRBV7-6	CASSLESRHGELFF
TRBJ2-7	NA	TRBV2	CATRGGIAYEQYF
TRBJ1-3	NA	TRBV4-1	CASSPRVLGSGNTIYF
TRBJ2-4	NA	TRBV29-1	CSVVIVDRNIQYF
TRBJ1-5	NA	TRBV28	CASSLGVPQHF
TRBJ1-2	NA	TRBV7-2	CASRSSRDGTSYGYTF
TRBJ2-7	NA	TRBV12-3/TRBV12-4	CASSSGPGQGGYEQYF
TRBJ2-3	NA	TRBV20-1	CSARDFVTGYTDTQYF
TRBJ2-7	NA	TRBV9	CASSVGTEQYF
TRBJ2-3	NA	TRBV7-6	CASSLNNPFSTDTQYF
TRBJ1-1	NA	TRBV27	CASSRQGRNTEAFF
TRBJ2-3	NA	TRBV15	CATSRGTSGSDTQYF
TRBJ2-7	NA	TRBV7-2	CASSFPGGSRYEQYF
TRBJ2-2	NA	TRBV20-1	CSVSKDLNTGELFF
TRBJ2-7	NA	TRBV2	CASKVDSIYEQYF
TRBJ2-3	NA	TRBV5-1	CASSPPGLAGGDTQYF
TRBJ2-7	NA	TRBV5-1	CASSLAGGGGGYEQYF
TRBJ2-7	NA	TRBV12-3/TRBV12-4	CASSLGGGGYLSYEQYF
TRBJ1-5	NA	TRBV7-9	CASSLVQGAEQPQHF
TRBJ2-7	NA	TRBV7-2	CASSLDWTALREQYF
TRBJ2-4	NA	TRBV5-1	CASSFQGENIQYF
TRBJ1-1	NA	TRBV5-1	CASSLYDQMNTEAFF
TRBJ1-2	NA	TRBV6-1	CASSEHGAPSGYTF
TRBJ1-2	NA	TRBV6-2/TRBV6-3	CASSSTGYVYTF
TRBJ1-4	NA	TRBV4-1	CASSQDGAPVGKLFF
TRBJ2-2	NA	TRBV4-3	CASSHLGNTGELFF
TRBJ2-1	NA	TRBV28	CASTPPARDEQFF
TRBJ2-1	NA	TRBV12-3/TRBV12-4	CASRRRRGLGNEQFF
TRBJ2-4	NA	TRBV11-1	CASRQLLGPSLAKNIQYF